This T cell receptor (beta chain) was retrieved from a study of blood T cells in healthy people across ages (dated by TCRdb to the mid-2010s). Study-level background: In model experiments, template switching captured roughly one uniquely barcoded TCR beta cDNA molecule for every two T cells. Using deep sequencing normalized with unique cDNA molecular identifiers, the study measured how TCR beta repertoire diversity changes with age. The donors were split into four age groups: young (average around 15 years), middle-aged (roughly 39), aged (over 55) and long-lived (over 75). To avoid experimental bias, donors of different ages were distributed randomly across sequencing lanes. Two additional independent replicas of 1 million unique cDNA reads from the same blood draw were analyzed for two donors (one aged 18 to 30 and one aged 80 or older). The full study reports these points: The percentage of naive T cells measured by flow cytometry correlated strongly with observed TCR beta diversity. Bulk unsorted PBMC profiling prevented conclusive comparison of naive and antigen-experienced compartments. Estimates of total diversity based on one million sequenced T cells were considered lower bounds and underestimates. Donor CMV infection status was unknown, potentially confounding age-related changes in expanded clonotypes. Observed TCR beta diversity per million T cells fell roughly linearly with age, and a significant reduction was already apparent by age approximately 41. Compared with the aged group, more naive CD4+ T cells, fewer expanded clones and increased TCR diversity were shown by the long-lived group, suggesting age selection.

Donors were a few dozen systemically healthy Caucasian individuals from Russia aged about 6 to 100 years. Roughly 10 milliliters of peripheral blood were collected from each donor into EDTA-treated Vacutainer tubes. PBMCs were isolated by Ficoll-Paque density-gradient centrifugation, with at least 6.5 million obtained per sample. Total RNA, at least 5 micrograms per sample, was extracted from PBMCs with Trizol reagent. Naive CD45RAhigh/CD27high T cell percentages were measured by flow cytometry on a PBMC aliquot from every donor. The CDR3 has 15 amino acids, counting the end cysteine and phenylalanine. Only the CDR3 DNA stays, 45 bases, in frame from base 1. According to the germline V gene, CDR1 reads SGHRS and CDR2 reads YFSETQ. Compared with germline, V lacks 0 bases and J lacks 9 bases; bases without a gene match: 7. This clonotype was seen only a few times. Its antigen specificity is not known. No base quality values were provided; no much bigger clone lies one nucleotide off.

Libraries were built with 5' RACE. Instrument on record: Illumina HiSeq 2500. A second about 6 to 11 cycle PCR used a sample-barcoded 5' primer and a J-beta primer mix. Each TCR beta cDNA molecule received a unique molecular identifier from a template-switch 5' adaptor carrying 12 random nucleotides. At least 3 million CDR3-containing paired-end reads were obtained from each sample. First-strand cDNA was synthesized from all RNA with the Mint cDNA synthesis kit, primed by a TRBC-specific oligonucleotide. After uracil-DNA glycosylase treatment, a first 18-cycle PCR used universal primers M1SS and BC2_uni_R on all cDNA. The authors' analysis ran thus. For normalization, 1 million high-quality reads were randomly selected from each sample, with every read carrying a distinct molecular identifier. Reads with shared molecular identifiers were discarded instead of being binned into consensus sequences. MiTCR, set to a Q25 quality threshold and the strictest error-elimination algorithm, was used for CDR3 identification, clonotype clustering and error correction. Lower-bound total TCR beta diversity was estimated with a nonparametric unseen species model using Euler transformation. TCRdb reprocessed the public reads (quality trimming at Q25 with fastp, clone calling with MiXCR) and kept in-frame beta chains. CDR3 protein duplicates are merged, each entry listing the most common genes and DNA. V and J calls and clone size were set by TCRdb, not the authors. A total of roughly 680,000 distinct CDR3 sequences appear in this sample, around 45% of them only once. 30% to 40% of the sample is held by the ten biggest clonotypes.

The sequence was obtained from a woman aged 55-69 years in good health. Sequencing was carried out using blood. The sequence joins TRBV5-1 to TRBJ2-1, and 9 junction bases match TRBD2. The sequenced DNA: TGCGCCAGCAGCTTGGCCAGCGGGAGGATGGGTGAGCAGTTCTTC. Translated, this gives CASSLASGRMGEQFF.